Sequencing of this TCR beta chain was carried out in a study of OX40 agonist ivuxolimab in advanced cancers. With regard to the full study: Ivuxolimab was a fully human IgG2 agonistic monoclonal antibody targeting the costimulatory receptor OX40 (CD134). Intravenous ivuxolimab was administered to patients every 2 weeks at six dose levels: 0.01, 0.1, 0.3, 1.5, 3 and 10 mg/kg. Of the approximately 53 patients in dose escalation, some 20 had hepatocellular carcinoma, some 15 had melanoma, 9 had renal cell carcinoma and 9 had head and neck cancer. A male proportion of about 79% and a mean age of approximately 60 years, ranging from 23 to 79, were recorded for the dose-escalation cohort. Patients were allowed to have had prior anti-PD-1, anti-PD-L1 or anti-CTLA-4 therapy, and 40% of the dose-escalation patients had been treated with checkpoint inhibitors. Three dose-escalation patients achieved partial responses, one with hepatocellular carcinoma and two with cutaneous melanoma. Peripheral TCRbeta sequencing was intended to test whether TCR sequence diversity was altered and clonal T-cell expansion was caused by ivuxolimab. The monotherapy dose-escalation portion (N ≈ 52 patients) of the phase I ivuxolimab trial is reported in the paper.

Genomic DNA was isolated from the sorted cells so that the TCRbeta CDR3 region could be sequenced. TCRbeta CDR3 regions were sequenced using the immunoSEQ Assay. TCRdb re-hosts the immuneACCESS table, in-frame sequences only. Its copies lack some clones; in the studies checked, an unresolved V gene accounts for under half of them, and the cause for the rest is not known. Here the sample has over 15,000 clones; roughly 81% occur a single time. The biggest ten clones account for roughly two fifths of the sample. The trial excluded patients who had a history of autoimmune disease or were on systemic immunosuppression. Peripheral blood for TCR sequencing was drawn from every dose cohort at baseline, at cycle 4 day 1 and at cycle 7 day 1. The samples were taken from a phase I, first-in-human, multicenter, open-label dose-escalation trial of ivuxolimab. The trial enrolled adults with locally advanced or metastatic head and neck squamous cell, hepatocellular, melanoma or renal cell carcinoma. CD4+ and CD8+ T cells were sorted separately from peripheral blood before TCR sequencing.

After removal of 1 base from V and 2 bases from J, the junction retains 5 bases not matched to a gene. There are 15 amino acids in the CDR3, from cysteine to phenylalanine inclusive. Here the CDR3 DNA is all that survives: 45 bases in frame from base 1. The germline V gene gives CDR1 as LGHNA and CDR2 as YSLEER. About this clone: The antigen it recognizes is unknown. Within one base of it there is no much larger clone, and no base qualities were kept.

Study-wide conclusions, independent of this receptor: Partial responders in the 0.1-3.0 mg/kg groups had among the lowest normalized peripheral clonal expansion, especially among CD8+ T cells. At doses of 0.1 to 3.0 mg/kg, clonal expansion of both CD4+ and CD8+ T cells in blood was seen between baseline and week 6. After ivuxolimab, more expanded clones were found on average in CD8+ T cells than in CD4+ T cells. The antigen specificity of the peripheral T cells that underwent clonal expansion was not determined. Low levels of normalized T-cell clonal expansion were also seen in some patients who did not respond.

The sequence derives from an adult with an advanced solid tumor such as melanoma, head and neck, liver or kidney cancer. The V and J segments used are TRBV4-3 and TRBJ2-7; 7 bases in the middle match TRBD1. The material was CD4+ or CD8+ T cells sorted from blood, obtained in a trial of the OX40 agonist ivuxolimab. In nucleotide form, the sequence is TGCGCCAGCAGCCAAGTTCGGCAGGGGGCCTACGAGCAGTACTTC. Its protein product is CASSQVRQGAYEQYF.